This T cell receptor beta chain derives from a study of cytomegalovirus exposure and HLA in healthy donors. The PCR contained 60 Vbeta and 13 Jbeta primers. The method was immunoSEQ multiplex PCR; TCRdb's version includes in-frame clones alone and lacks a portion of them. The sample includes 200,000 to 300,000 clones, roughly 78% of them seen just once. V was clipped by 6 bases and J by 6 bases, with 8 bases between them. This CDR3 comprises 11 residues. Germline values: CDR1 LNHDA, CDR2 SQIVND (reference sequence). The material sequenced was PBMCs. The receptor's source is a boy between 10 and 17 years old in good health and CMV-seronegative. This sequence joins TRBV19 and TRBJ1-1; no clear D. CDR3 loop: CASRWEAEAFF. The CDR3, as DNA: TGTGCCAGTAGATGGGAGGCTGAAGCTTTCTTT. The variable domain in full, completed from reference TRBV19 and TRBJ1-1, reads DGGITQSPKYLFRKEGQNVTLSCEQNLNHDAMYWYRQDPGQGLRLIYYSQIVNDFQKGDIAEGYSVSREKKESFPLTVTSAQKNPTAFYLCASRWEAEAFFGQGTRLTVV.